The 8 T cell receptor beta chains below come from one sample, sequenced in a study of cytomegalovirus exposure and HLA in healthy donors. Using immunoSEQ multiplex PCR, the repertoire was profiled, and TCRdb retains in-frame clones only, with some absent. The table includes about 240,000 clones, around 86% detected once. Sequenced input: PBMCs. The receptors stem from a woman aged 30 to 39 in good health and CMV-seropositive.

CDR3 sequence reads: CASSGTSGSYNEQFF. CDR3 in DNA: TGTGCCAGCAGTGGGACTAGCGGCTCCTACAATGAGCAGTTCTTC. The rearrangement uses TRBV2 and TRBJ2-1; 10 bases align to TRBD2. Germline V gene sequence: CDR1 SNHLY, CDR2 FYNNEI. The ends lost 4 bases at V and 0 bases at J; junction bases unmatched: 0. This CDR3 is built from 15 residues. Supplemented by reference TRBV2 and TRBJ2-1, the full variable domain reads EPEVTQTPSHQVTQMGQEVILRCVPISNHLYFYWYRQILGQKVEFLVSFYNNEISEKSEIFDDQFSVERPDGSNFTLKIRSTKLEDSAMYFCASSGTSGSYNEQFFGPGTRLTVL.

This chain uses TRBV4-1 with TRBJ2-1; perhaps TRBD1 as D (6 bases). The length of the CDR3 is 14 residues. Between the trimmed V and J ends, which lost 0 bases and 10 bases, there was a span of 13 bases. From germline, CDR1 is MGHRA and CDR2 YSYEKL. The CDR3 nucleotides are TGCGCCAGCAGCCAAGAGGGGGCAGGCGAGGAGCAGTTCTTC. It is translated as CASSQEGAGEEQFF.

The chain carries TRBV5-1 and TRBJ2-1; 10 nucleotides align to TRBD2. This CDR3 is built from 14 residues. Unmatched junction bases numbered 10, after V lost 8 bases and J lost 8 bases. The germline V gene has CDR1 SGHRS and CDR2 YFSETQ. The CDR3 coding sequence is TGCGCCAGTCGGAGGACTAGCGGCACCGATGAGCAGTTCTTC. Its protein product is CASRRTSGTDEQFF.

This sequence joins TRBV10-2 and TRBJ2-5, with 8 positions matching TRBD1. J was trimmed by 5 bases and V by 6 bases; bases with no gene match: 2. The germline CDR1 and CDR2 sequences are WSHSY and SAAADI. The CDR3 runs 12 residues. CDR3 in DNA: TGCGCCAGCAGCGGACAGGGCGAGACCCAGTACTTC. This gives the protein CASSGQGETQYF.

This rearrangement joins TRBV9 to TRBJ2-3, with a tentative D call TRBD2 (6 bases). The CDR3 totals 15 residues. Germline V gene data show CDR1 as SGDLS and CDR2 as YYNGEE. V shed 0 bases and J shed 3 bases, with 11 bases lying between them. This CDR3 is CASSVVLGRTDTQYF. In nucleotides, the CDR3 is TGTGCCAGCAGCGTAGTTCTCGGGAGAACAGATACGCAGTATTTT.

The rearrangement links TRBV6-1 to TRBJ1-2; 8 nucleotides match TRBD1. Germline trimming cut 7 bases from V and 7 bases from J; bases unmatched to any gene: 11. CDR1 is MNHNS, CDR2 SASEGT, per germline. The CDR3 is made up of 14 amino acids. This chain's CDR3 is CASNPRTGSPGYTF. The CDR3 bases are TGTGCCAGCAATCCCAGGACAGGGTCGCCTGGCTACACCTTC.

This clone was observed a single time. This chain joins TRBV5-1 and TRBJ2-2; 10 bases fit TRBD1. Germline CDR1 reads SGHRS; CDR2 reads YFSETQ. V lost 0 bases and J lost 2; bases outside the gene matches: 7. The CDR3 contains 18 residues. The CDR3 DNA sequence: TGCGCCAGCAGCTTGGGACTCGGGACAGGGGTAAACACCGGGGAGCTGTTTTTT. Encoded protein: CASSLGLGTGVNTGELFF. The full variable domain, completed using reference TRBV5-1 and TRBJ2-2, is KAGVTQTPRYLIKTRGQQVTLSCSPISGHRSVSWYQQTPGQGLQFLFEYFSETQRNKGNFPGRFSGRQFSNSRSEMNVSTLELGDSALYLCASSLGLGTGVNTGELFFGEGSRLTVL.

The rearrangement uses TRBV25-1 and TRBJ2-1; possibly TRBD2 for D (6 bases). Per the germline V gene, CDR1 is MGHDK and CDR2 is SYGVNS. Trimming took 6 bases from V and 11 from J, leaving 11 bases between them. CDR3 length equals 11 residues. The CDR3 sequence: CASRTSYQQFF. The CDR3 DNA follows: TGTGCCAGCAGAACTAGCTATCAGCAGTTCTTC.